This TCR beta chain was identified in a study of shared clonotypes between healthy human individuals. For the study at large: There were three CD4 naive, three CD4 memory, two CD8 naive and one CD8 memory plates per donor. Study results and limitations: Between a handful of donors, naive CD4 clonotypes were shared at a level of about 5%.

Sequencing used immunoSEQ multiplex PCR; TCRdb keeps in-frame clones, though not all of them. The top ten hold approximately 0.4% of the sample, which has 2 million to 2.5 million clones, approximately 93% seen once. This CDR3 has 12 residues. Germline V CDR1 and CDR2: SNHLY, FYNNEI. Deletions cut 6 bases from V and 3 bases from J, with 9 bases between. Worth noting for this clone: As yet, its antigen is unknown. Other DNA sequences in the same sample also yield this CDR3.

This receptor was identified in a man between 18 and 35 years old in good health. Some clones in this sample may be carry-over from other donors' samples. The sample comprised naive CD4+ T cells from PBMCs. As to subset: CD45RA+ positively selected. This chain joins TRBV2 and TRBJ2-7; D is ambiguous. CDR3 loop: CASRTDSYEQYF. CDR3 bases: TGTGCCAGCAGGACCGATAGCTACGAGCAGTACTTC.